This TCR beta chain was captured in a study of blood T cell repertoires in COVID-19. Across the whole study: In each case, the material was cDNA or gDNA derived from T cells, B-cell-depleted T cells, or PBMCs.

The CDR3 covers 14 residues. The V and J ends lost 3 bases and 6 bases respectively, with 12 bases between them. In germline, CDR1 is KGHSH, CDR2 LQKENI. Clones were read by immunoSEQ multiplex PCR, and TCRdb kept only the in-frame ones, dropping some. The sample carries about 190,000 clones, 80% to 90% recorded once. The sequence derives from a man under 40 with acute or convalescent COVID-19. This chain uses TRBV18 with TRBJ1-5; D is possibly TRBD1 (6 bases). Specimen: peripheral blood. The CDR3 coding sequence is TGTGCCAGCTCACCTCAGGGGTTGGGTCAGCCCCAGCATTTT. It yields the protein CASSPQGLGQPQHF.